This T cell receptor beta chain was identified in a study of blood T cell repertoires in COVID-19. Donors were grouped by their self-reported clinical history. Two negative PCRs, clearance, or symptom resolution were required of recovered Cohort 3 donors. Clones were sequenced by immunoSEQ multiplex PCR, and TCRdb holds only the in-frame ones, with some missing. Among about 290,000 clones listed, roughly 90% were seen once. V lost 6 bases to trimming and J lost 5 bases; unmatched junction nucleotides: 10. Germline-derived CDR1 and CDR2 are DFQATT and SNEGSKA (reference sequence). The CDR3 has 15 residues.

The sequence derives from a woman aged 40 to 50 who had recovered from COVID-19. Material: PBMCs or T cells enriched from blood (not recorded which). The chain links TRBV20-1 to TRBJ2-5, with 12 bases matching TRBD2. This chain's CDR3 is CSASRLAGERETQYF. The CDR3, as DNA: TGCAGTGCCAGTAGACTAGCGGGGGAACGGGAGACCCAGTACTTC.